These 21 T cell receptor beta chains were all obtained from the same sample, sequenced in a study of T cell changes during pregnancy in multiple sclerosis. Using immunoSEQ multiplex PCR, the repertoire was profiled, and TCRdb retains in-frame clones only, with some absent. The sample lists some 64,000 clones, about nine tenths occurring once. The specimen was peripheral blood, collected in the first trimester of pregnancy. All receptors derive from a female donor with multiple sclerosis, enrolled in a pregnancy study.

This chain joins TRBV30 and TRBJ2-5; 9 nucleotides line up with TRBD2. The trim removed 0 bases at V and 4 bases at J, leaving 6 bases unmatched. The CDR3 runs to 15 residues. The germline V gene encodes CDR1 GTSNPN and CDR2 SVGIG (reference sequence). DNA of the CDR3: TGTGCCTGGAGTGTCAACGGACTAGCGTCAGAGACCCAGTACTTC. Encoded protein: CAWSVNGLASETQYF.

In DNA, the CDR3 is TGCGCCAGCAGCCCCCCCGGGATTACCGGGGGTCAGCCCCAGCATTTT. Protein: CASSPPGITGGQPQHF. This chain links TRBV4-1 with TRBJ1-5; maybe TRBD1 (5 bases). CDR3 size: 16 residues. Germline CDR1 is MGHRA and CDR2 is YSYEKL. V was shortened by 4 bases and J by 6 bases, with 19 bases between the two germline ends.

For the CDR3, the DNA is TGCGCCAGCAGCTTGGCCGTGGGACTAGCGGGAGCCGGCGGGGAGCTGTTTTTT. Translating it yields CASSLAVGLAGAGGELFF. V usage is TRBV5-1 and J usage is TRBJ2-2, with 14 bases identical to TRBD2. The CDR3 has 18 residues. Trimming removed 0 bases from V and 7 bases from J; junction bases left unmatched: 8. Germline CDR1 and CDR2: SGHRS and YFSETQ.

The chain employs TRBV27 and TRBJ1-1; D is unclear. Trimming stripped 0 bases from V and 4 bases from J, with 12 bases between. This CDR3 is 15 amino acids long. Germline lookup yields CDR1 MNHEY and CDR2 SMNVEV (reference sequence). CDR3 loop: CASSLSLGSPTEAFF. The CDR3 coding sequence is TGTGCCAGCAGTTTATCGTTAGGGAGTCCCACTGAAGCTTTCTTT.

The V call is TRBV4-2, the J call TRBJ2-1, with 12 bases identical to TRBD1. J was trimmed by 7 bases and V by 2 bases; bases with no gene match: 12. The germline CDR1 and CDR2 sequences are LGHNA and YNFKEQ. CDR3 size: 18 residues. The CDR3 nucleotides are TGTGCCAGCAGCCAATGGGGACAGGGGGCAGTGGGGGCGAATGAGCAGTTCTTC. This gives the protein CASSQWGQGAVGANEQFF.

The chain uses TRBV9 and TRBJ1-2; 10 bases are shared with TRBD1. The germline V gene encodes CDR1 SGDLS and CDR2 YYNGEE. The trim removed 3 bases at V and 7 bases at J, leaving 9 bases unmatched. This CDR3 has 15 residues. CDR3 protein: CASSGYETGGIGYTF. The CDR3 DNA is TGTGCCAGCAGCGGGTATGAGACAGGGGGCATTGGCTACACCTTC. The entire variable domain, with the rest obtained from reference TRBV9 and TRBJ1-2, is as follows: DSGVTQTPKHLITATGQRVTLRCSPRSGDLSVYWYQQSLDQGLQFLIQYYNGEERAKGNILERFSAQQFPDLHSELNLSSLELGDSALYFCASSGYETGGIGYTFGSGTRLTVV.

The chain recombines TRBV10-3 with TRBJ2-5, with a possible D match to TRBD1 (5 bases). Germline V CDR1 and CDR2: ENHRY, SYGVKD. CDR3 length: 13 residues. The V end lost 6 bases, the J end lost 3 bases, and 11 bases lay between the germline ends. The CDR3 region is CAIRGGAEETQYF. The CDR3 DNA reads as TGTGCCATCAGAGGTGGGGCCGAAGAGACCCAGTACTTC.

The V call is TRBV19, the J call TRBJ2-7; TRBD1 aligns across 7 bases. The CDR3 is 15 amino acids. Germline CDR1 is LNHDA and CDR2 is SQIVND (reference sequence). The V segment lost 3 bases and the J segment 3 bases; nucleotides outside the gene matches: 8. CDR3 region: CASSMLGDSLYEQYF. DNA for the CDR3: TGTGCCAGTAGTATGTTAGGGGACAGTCTCTACGAGCAGTACTTC.

The rearrangement joins TRBV10-3 to TRBJ1-4; D remains ambiguous. The CDR3 covers 15 residues. The germline CDR1 and CDR2 sequences are ENHRY and SYGVKD. Trimming removed 0 bases from V and 3 bases from J, with 8 bases in between. The CDR3 nucleotides read TGTGCCATCAGTGAGTCTGGCGAGGCTAATGAAAAACTGTTTTTT. Protein sequence: CAISESGEANEKLFF.

The chain combines TRBV5-1 with TRBJ1-1, with D possibly TRBD1 on 6 matching bases. Looked up from germline, CDR1 is SGHRS and CDR2 is YFSETQ. The CDR3 totals 13 residues. With 0 bases removed from V and 9 bases from J, the gap between germline ends came to 12 bases. The CDR3 loop reads CASSLDSTGQAFF. In nucleotides, the CDR3 is TGCGCCAGCAGCTTGGACAGCACAGGGCAAGCTTTCTTT.

This sequence joins TRBV7-2 and TRBJ1-1; a possible D gene is TRBD1 (6 bases). CDR3 size: 13 residues. In germline, CDR1 is SGHTA, CDR2 FQGNSA. V was shortened by 5 bases and J by 11 bases, with 18 bases between the two germline ends. CDR3: CASSQTGRGIAFF. The CDR3 DNA reads TGTGCCAGCAGCCAGACAGGTCGGGGAATTGCTTTCTTT.

The chain carries TRBV6-6 and TRBJ1-1, with D unclear. Germline V CDR1 and CDR2: MNHNY, SVGAGI (reference sequence). CDR3 length: 15 amino acids. V shed 0 bases and J shed 0 bases, with 8 bases lying between them. The CDR3 nucleotides are TGTGCCAGCAGTTACTCGGCCAGTATGAACACTGAAGCTTTCTTT. This codes for CASSYSASMNTEAFF.

The chain uses TRBV5-5 and TRBJ2-5; 7 nucleotides agree with TRBD1. Trimming took 5 bases from V and 1 from J; bases not matched to a gene: 11. Germline V gives CDR1 SGHKS, CDR2 YYEKEE (reference sequence). The CDR3 contains 16 residues. The DNA for the CDR3 is TGTGCCAGCAGTTACTTGACAGGGTTCCTCCAAGAGACCCAGTACTTC. Its translation: CASSYLTGFLQETQYF.

This chain uses TRBV5-1 with TRBJ1-2; unclear D gene. This CDR3 is built from 14 residues. Germline values: CDR1 SGHRS, CDR2 YFSETQ. The V end lost 3 bases, the J end lost 4 bases, and 13 bases lay between the germline ends. CDR3 region: CASSSRSSGYGYTF. In DNA form, the CDR3 reads TGCGCCAGCAGCTCCCGTTCTTCAGGCTATGGCTACACCTTC.

This chain joins TRBV27 and TRBJ2-7; TRBD1 is a possible D gene (6 bases). CDR3 size: 13 residues. Germline lookup yields CDR1 MNHEY and CDR2 SMNVEV (reference sequence). V was shortened by 5 bases and J by 2 bases, with 10 bases between the two germline ends. CDR3 amino acids: CASSRTATYEQYF. The DNA of the CDR3 is TGTGCCAGCAGTCGGACAGCAACCTACGAGCAGTACTTC.

V gene TRBV9 combines with J gene TRBJ1-1; D possibly corresponds to TRBD1 (6 bases). V lost 4 bases to trimming and J lost 1 base, with 14 bases between them. The length of the CDR3 is 15 residues. The germline V gene has CDR1 SGDLS and CDR2 YYNGEE. The CDR3 DNA follows: TGTGCCAGCAGCCCCTTGGGACACAAGAACACTGAAGCTTTCTTT. Its protein product is CASSPLGHKNTEAFF.

J is TRBJ2-5 and V is TRBV7-9; perhaps TRBD2 as D (5 bases). The CDR3 loop spans 13 amino acids. Between the trimmed V and J ends, which lost 3 bases and 5 bases, there was a span of 10 bases. Germline V lookup: CDR1 SEHNR, CDR2 FQNEAQ (reference sequence). CDR3 protein: CASSLGVSETQYF. Written as DNA, the CDR3 is TGTGCCAGCAGCTTGGGAGTTTCGGAGACCCAGTACTTC.

This chain uses TRBV7-6 with TRBJ1-3; 11 bases map to TRBD1. Germline V CDR1 and CDR2: SGHVS, FNYEAQ. The CDR3 length is 16 residues. V shed 5 bases and J 4 bases; nucleotides not matched to a gene: 7. Here the CDR3 reads CASSPTRTGGGNTIYF. The CDR3 nucleotides are TGTGCCAGCAGCCCCACTCGGACAGGGGGCGGAAACACCATATATTTT.

The V and J genes are TRBV19 and TRBJ1-1; a possible D gene is TRBD1 (5 bases). V lost 5 bases, J lost 4 bases, and 11 bases lay in between. This CDR3 region has 13 residues. Per the germline V gene, CDR1 is LNHDA and CDR2 is SQIVND (reference sequence). CDR3 nucleotides: TGTGCCAGTAGTTATATCGGGGGCACTGAAGCTTTCTTT. Translation: CASSYIGGTEAFF. Complete variable domain (other parts from reference TRBV19 and TRBJ1-1): DGGITQSPKYLFRKEGQNVTLSCEQNLNHDAMYWYRQDPGQGLRLIYYSQIVNDFQKGDIAEGYSVSREKKESFPLTVTSAQKNPTAFYLCASSYIGGTEAFFGQGTRLTVV.

Only one count was recorded for this clone. This chain joins TRBV27 and TRBJ2-3; D is unclear. The CDR3 is made up of 16 amino acids. Trimming stripped 6 bases from V and 2 bases from J, with 18 bases between. CDR1 and CDR2 from the germline V gene are MNHEY and SMNVEV (reference sequence). The CDR3 is CASSLTSPFHTDTQYF. CDR3 sequence (DNA): TGTGCCAGCAGCTTGACATCACCCTTTCACACAGATACGCAGTATTTT.

V gene TRBV27 combines with J gene TRBJ2-7; the D is unclear. CDR1 is MNHEY and CDR2 is SMNVEV in the germline V gene (reference sequence). The CDR3 consists of 12 residues. V was trimmed by 6 bases and J by 3 bases, leaving 9 bases between them. CDR3 region: CASSPGNYEQYF. The CDR3 DNA reads as TGTGCCAGCAGCCCAGGTAACTACGAGCAGTACTTC.